Detailed here is one T cell receptor beta chain. Antigen: not known. The data were taken from a study of cytomegalovirus exposure and HLA in healthy donors. Overall study findings and caveats: Most TCRs appeared rarely, but some public TCRs recurred in many donors. A later analysis found TCR association rates differed by HLA locus, highest for DRB1 and lowest for HLA-C.

The PCR used 60 Vbeta and 13 Jbeta primers. Generated by immunoSEQ multiplex PCR, the TCRdb table keeps only in-frame clones and is missing some. The sample has some 130,000 clones; over 60% are singletons. J gave up 7 bases and V 0 bases, and 9 bases lay outside the gene matches. The CDR3 consists of 15 residues. Germline lookup yields CDR1 SGHRS and CDR2 YFSETQ. This rearrangement joins TRBV5-1 to TRBJ2-7; 8 nucleotides line up with TRBD2. Sequenced material: PBMCs. This sequence was found in a male donor in good health and CMV-seropositive. In DNA form, the CDR3 reads TGCGCCAGCAGCTTGGTTAGCGGGATTGAGAGAGAGCAGTACTTC. This gives the protein CASSLVSGIEREQYF.